The sequence of this T cell receptor (beta chain) was determined in a study of CD8 T cells in Susac syndrome. A quantity of roughly 0.5 to 1 ug RNA underwent reverse transcription using random hexamers. In TCRdb, the immunoSEQ multiplex PCR reads were re-called with MiXCR into one record per CDR3 protein. Among fewer than 200,000 distinct CDR3 sequences listed, roughly 90% were seen once. The source is a human donor with Susac syndrome. Sequencing used CD4+ T cells from PBMCs.

DNA for the CDR3: TGTGCCAGCAGTGGGACTAGCGGGGGACACTCCTACAATGAGCAGTTCTTC. Translating it yields CASSGTSGGHSYNEQFF. The genes are TRBV2 and TRBJ2-1; TRBD2 matches at 13 bases. The CDR3 spans 17 residues. V shed 4 bases, J shed 0 bases, and the junction held 3 bases outside the gene matches. The V gene's germline CDR1 is SNHLY and CDR2 FYNNEI.